These 10 T cell receptor beta chains originate from one sample sequenced in a study of blood T cell repertoires in COVID-19. Clones were sequenced by immunoSEQ multiplex PCR, and TCRdb holds only the in-frame ones, with some missing. The table includes fewer than 45,000 clones, around nine tenths detected once. Sample: peripheral blood. These receptors all stem from a woman aged 40 to 49 with acute or convalescent COVID-19.

The CDR3 loop reads CASSQGTGGETQYF. The CDR3 nucleotides are TGTGCCAGCAGCCAGGGTACAGGGGGAGAGACCCAGTACTTC. The chain couples TRBV3-1 (or the pseudogene TRBV3-2) to TRBJ2-5; 8 nucleotides line up with TRBD1. V gave up 3 bases and J gave up 4 bases; unmatched junction bases: 4. In germline, CDR1 is LGHDT, CDR2 YNNKEL (reference sequence). The CDR3 consists of 14 residues.

The chain combines TRBV6-2 or TRBV6-3 with TRBJ2-1; weak D call: TRBD2 (5 bases). CDR1 is MNHEY, CDR2 SVGEGT, per germline. V shed 4 bases and J shed 5 bases, with 12 bases lying between them. CDR3 length equals 14 residues. The CDR3 sequence: CASSSFGVDNEQFF. In nucleotides, the CDR3 is TGTGCCAGCAGTTCCTTCGGGGTGGACAATGAGCAGTTCTTC.

CDR3 in DNA: TGTGCCAGCAGTTCAGGGGCCAGCAATCAGCCCCAGCATTTT. Protein product: CASSSGASNQPQHF. J is TRBJ1-5 and V is TRBV27, with D possibly TRBD1 on 6 matching bases. Trimming took 4 bases from V and 1 from J, leaving 8 bases between them. CDR3 length equals 14 residues. Germline V gives CDR1 MNHEY, CDR2 SMNVEV (reference sequence).

The rearrangement links TRBV6-1 to TRBJ1-2; D is perhaps TRBD1 (5 bases). V lost 0 bases to trimming and J lost 5 bases, with 10 bases between them. Per the germline V gene, CDR1 is MNHNS and CDR2 is SASEGT. The CDR3 extends over 14 amino acids. The CDR3 bases are TGTGCCAGCAGTGAAGCCGGGGGGGAGTATGGCTACACCTTC. Translated, it gives CASSEAGGEYGYTF.

V gene TRBV2 combines with J gene TRBJ2-7; maybe TRBD1 (5 bases). The germline V gene encodes CDR1 SNHLY and CDR2 FYNNEI. Trimming cost V 8 bases and J 6 bases, with 11 bases left between them. The CDR3 is 11 residues long. The CDR3 nucleotides read TGTGCCAGCCTCCCAGGGATCGAGCAGTACTTC. Its translation is CASLPGIEQYF.

This clone was recorded once. For the CDR3, the DNA is TGTGCCAGCAGTTTAGCCTTTGGAGGGGAGCAGTACTTC. This encodes CASSLAFGGEQYF. The chain combines TRBV12-3 or TRBV12-4 with TRBJ2-7; D perhaps matches TRBD2 (6 bases). The ends were cut back, 0 bases at V and 7 bases at J, with 10 bases in the middle. The CDR3 contains 13 residues.

The rearrangement uses TRBV9 and TRBJ2-2, with 12 bases aligning to TRBD2. CDR3 length: 20 residues. After removal of 4 bases from V and 4 bases from J, the junction contained 17 bases not matched to a gene. The germline gives CDR1 SGDLS, CDR2 YYNGEE. CDR3 coding DNA: TGTGCCAGCAGCCACCTCGTAGGGCTAGCGGGGGGGAGGCGCACCGGGGAGCTGTTTTTT. Amino acids: CASSHLVGLAGGRRTGELFF.

The rearrangement links TRBV5-1 to TRBJ1-2, with no clear D. V gave up 0 bases and J gave up 5 bases, with 14 bases separating them. The CDR3 has 15 amino acids. CDR1 and CDR2 (germline): SGHRS, YFSETQ. For the CDR3, the DNA is TGCGCCAGCAGCTTGGAGGGAGAGCCCCCATATGGCTACACCTTC. Translating gives CASSLEGEPPYGYTF.

The chain combines TRBV29-1 with TRBJ1-1; D call uncertain. The germline gives CDR1 SQVTM, CDR2 ANQGSEA. This CDR3 is built from 13 residues. V was pared by 6 bases and J by 2 bases, with 13 bases between. CDR3 residues: CSVGGGPNTEAFF. The CDR3 DNA reads TGCAGCGTCGGAGGTGGACCCAACACTGAAGCTTTCTTT.

The chain has TRBV9 and TRBJ2-3; a weak D match, TRBD2 (6 bases). The CDR3 runs to 14 residues. In germline, CDR1 is SGDLS, CDR2 YYNGEE. Trimming removed 4 bases from V and 0 bases from J, with 9 bases in between. The CDR3 coding sequence is TGTGCCAGCAGCTTTCGGGAGAGCACAGATACGCAGTATTTT. The encoded protein is CASSFRESTDTQYF.